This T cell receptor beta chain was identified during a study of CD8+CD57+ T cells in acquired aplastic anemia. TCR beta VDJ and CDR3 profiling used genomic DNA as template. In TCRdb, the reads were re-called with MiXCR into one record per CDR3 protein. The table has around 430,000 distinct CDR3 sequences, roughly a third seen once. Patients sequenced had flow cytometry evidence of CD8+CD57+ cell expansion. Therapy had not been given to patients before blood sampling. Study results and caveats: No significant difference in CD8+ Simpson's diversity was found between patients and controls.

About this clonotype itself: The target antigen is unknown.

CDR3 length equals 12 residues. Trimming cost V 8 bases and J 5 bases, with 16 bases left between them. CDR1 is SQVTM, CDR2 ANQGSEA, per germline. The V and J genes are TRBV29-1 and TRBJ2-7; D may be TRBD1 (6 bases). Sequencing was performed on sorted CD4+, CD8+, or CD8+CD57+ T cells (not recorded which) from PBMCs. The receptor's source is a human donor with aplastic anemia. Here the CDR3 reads CSLVPGVNEQYF. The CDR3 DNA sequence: TGCAGCTTAGTACCAGGGGTCAACGAGCAGTACTTC.